Below are 5 T cell receptor beta chains sequenced from a single sample in a study of Graves' ophthalmopathy and Graves' hyperthyroidism. The sequenced template was RNA, covering the TCR beta CDR3 region. RT-PCR with HTBI primers came first, then second-round multiplex PCR. TCRdb reprocessed the multiplex PCR reads via MiXCR and lists one record per CDR3 protein. The sample comprises over 500,000 distinct CDR3 sequences, about 20% of which are singletons, and approximately 6.9% rests with the top ten. Material: peripheral blood. These receptors were collected from a woman younger than 30 with stable Graves' hyperthyroidism. Some clones in this sample may be carry-over from other donors' samples.

There are many counts of this clonotype. The J gene is TRBJ2-7, the V gene TRBV10-3, with unresolved D. V lost 4 bases to trimming and J lost 3 bases, with 4 bases between them. CDR1 and CDR2 from the germline V gene are ENHRY and SYGVKD. There are 11 residues in the CDR3. The CDR3 sequence is CAISAGYEQYF. CDR3 DNA: TGTGCCATCAGTGCCGGCTACGAGCAGTACTTC.

This clonotype was recorded many times. This chain joins TRBV12-3 or TRBV12-4 and TRBJ2-7, with 8 bases lining up with TRBD1. V lost 5 bases and J lost 3; bases outside the gene matches: 6. The CDR3 is 14 amino acids. CDR3 sequence (DNA): TGTGCCAGCAGTGGGACAGGAGGGATCTACGAGCAGTACTTC. Encoded protein: CASSGTGGIYEQYF.

The V gene is TRBV10-1, the J gene TRBJ1-1; no firm D call. Looked up from germline, CDR1 is WNHNN and CDR2 is SYGVQD (reference sequence). This CDR3 region has 12 residues. V was shortened by 6 bases and J by 7 bases, with 12 bases between the two germline ends. CDR3 loop: CASSSPGIEAFF. In nucleotides, the CDR3 is TGCGCCAGCAGCTCTCCGGGGATTGAAGCTTTCTTT.

Regarding this clonotype: At one end, the junction sequence differs from germline, possibly due to a read error. The J gene is TRBJ2-7, the V gene TRBV9; TRBD1 or TRBD2 may be the D gene (6 bases each). Germline V gene lookup returns CDR1 SGDLS and CDR2 YYNGEE. The CDR3 contains 14 residues. The CDR3 loop reads CASSGGTQTYEQYF. CDR3 nucleotide sequence: TGTGCTAGCAGCGGCGGGACACAAACCTACGAGCAGTACTTC. Looking up the rest from reference TRBV9 and TRBJ2-7 gives the full variable domain: DSGVTQTPKHLITATGQRVTLRCSPRSGDLSVYWYQQSLDQGLQFLIQYYNGEERAKGNILERFSAQQFPDLHSELNLSSLELGDSALYFCASSGGTQTYEQYFGPGTRLTVT.

The chain links TRBV19 to TRBJ1-5; maybe TRBD1 (5 bases). The CDR3 covers 14 residues. Trimming removed 8 bases at V and 4 bases at J, with 15 bases between. The germline CDR1 and CDR2 sequences are LNHDA and SQIVND (reference sequence). DNA for the CDR3: TGTGCCAGTGGGGGGAAGTGGGATAATCAGCCCCAGCATTTT. Its protein product is CASGGKWDNQPQHF. Drawing the rest from reference TRBV19 and TRBJ1-5, the complete variable domain is DGGITQSPKYLFRKEGQNVTLSCEQNLNHDAMYWYRQDPGQGLRLIYYSQIVNDFQKGDIAEGYSVSREKKESFPLTVTSAQKNPTAFYLCASGGKWDNQPQHFGDGTRLSIL.